The clone carrying this T cell receptor beta chain was seen ten or more times. Its specificity is unknown. Only in-frame clones appear in the TCRdb table, and some are missing; sequencing was by immunoSEQ multiplex PCR. The data show about 220,000 clones, 85% to 90% seen once. The sample is drawn from a study of cytomegalovirus exposure and HLA in healthy donors. Points from the study as a whole: Cytomegalovirus status was reportedly diagnosed by the classifier with high sensitivity and specificity.

Per germline, CDR1 SGHNT and CDR2 YYREEE (reference sequence). Trimming took off 5 bases at V and 4 bases at J, with 15 bases between the two ends. This CDR3 is 14 amino acids long. The specimen sequenced was PBMCs. This sequence joins TRBV5-4 and TRBJ1-2, with a possible D match to TRBD1 (5 bases). The sequence was obtained from a woman aged 18 to 35 in good health and CMV-seronegative. In DNA form, the CDR3 reads TGTGCCAGCAGGGACACCAAACGCCCCTATGGCTACACCTTC. This translates into CASRDTKRPYGYTF.